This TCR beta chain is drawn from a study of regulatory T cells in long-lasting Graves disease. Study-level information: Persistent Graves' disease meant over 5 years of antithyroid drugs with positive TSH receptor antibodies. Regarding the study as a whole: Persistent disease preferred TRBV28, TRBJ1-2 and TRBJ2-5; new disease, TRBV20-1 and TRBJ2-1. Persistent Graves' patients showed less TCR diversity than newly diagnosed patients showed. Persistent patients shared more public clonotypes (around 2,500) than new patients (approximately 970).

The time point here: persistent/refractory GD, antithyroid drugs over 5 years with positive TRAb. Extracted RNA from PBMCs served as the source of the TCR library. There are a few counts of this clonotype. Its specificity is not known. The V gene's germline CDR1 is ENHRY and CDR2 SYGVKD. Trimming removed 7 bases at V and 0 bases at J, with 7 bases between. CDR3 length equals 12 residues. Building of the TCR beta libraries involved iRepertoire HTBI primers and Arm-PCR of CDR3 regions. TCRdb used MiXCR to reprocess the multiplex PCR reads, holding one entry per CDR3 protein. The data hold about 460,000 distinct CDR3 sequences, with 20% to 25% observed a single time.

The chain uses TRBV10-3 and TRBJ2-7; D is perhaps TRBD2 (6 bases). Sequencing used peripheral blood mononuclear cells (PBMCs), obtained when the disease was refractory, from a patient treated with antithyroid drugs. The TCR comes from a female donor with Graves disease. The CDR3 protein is CAITGSSYEQYF. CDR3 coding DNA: TGTGCCATCACCGGGAGCTCCTACGAGCAGTACTTC.